The clone carrying this TCR beta chain was counted a few times. The sample belongs to a study of response to subunit inactivated influenza vaccine. TCRdb re-called the RT-PCR reads with MiXCR, one entry per CDR3 protein. The top ten hold roughly 10% of the sample, which has about 800,000 distinct CDR3 sequences, approximately 22% seen once. The TCR was taken from a middle-aged man who received an inactivated influenza vaccine. This specimen was PBMCs from blood, taken roughly 5 days after vaccination.

This chain's CDR3 is CASSQVHAQTIGNTIYF. DNA of the CDR3: TGCGCCAGCAGCCAAGTTCACGCCCAGACAATTGGAAACACCATATATTTT. V and J are TRBV4-1 and TRBJ1-3; D unclear. V was shortened by 1 base and J by 3 bases, with 16 bases between the two germline ends. CDR3 length: 17 amino acids. Germline V lookup: CDR1 MGHRA, CDR2 YSYEKL.